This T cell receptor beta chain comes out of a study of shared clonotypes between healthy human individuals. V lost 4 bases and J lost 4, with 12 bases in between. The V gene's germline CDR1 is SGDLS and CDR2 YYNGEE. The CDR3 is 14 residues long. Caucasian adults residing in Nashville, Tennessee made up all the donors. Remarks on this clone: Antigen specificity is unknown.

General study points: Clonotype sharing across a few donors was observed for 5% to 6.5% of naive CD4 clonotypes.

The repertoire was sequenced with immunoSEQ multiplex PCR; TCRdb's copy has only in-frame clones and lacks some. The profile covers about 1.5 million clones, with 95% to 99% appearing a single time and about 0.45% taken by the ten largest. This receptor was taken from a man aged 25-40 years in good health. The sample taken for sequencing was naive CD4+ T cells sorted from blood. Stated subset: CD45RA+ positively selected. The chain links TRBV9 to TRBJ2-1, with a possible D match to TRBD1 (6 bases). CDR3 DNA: TGTGCCAGCAGCACACAAGGACAGTACAATGAGCAGTTCTTC. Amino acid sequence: CASSTQGQYNEQFF.